This note documents a single TCR beta chain sequence. Per the study methods: Amplification with reference gene primers provided the estimates of nucleated cell counts. The method was immunoSEQ multiplex PCR; TCRdb's version includes in-frame clones alone and lacks a portion of them. V and J calls plus clone size are reproduced from that table; the DNA served to infer D and trimming. Seen here are 100,000 or so clones, 91% observed once, and the top ten hold about 2.5%. The entry originates in a study of blood T cell repertoires in COVID-19. Across the whole study: Nucleic acid was either cDNA or gDNA, and it came from T cells, B-cell-depleted T cells, or PBMCs.

The CDR3 contains 12 residues. The ends lost 9 bases at V and 6 bases at J; junction bases unmatched: 4. Germline assignment: CDR1 KGHDR and CDR2 SFDVKD. Sequencing used peripheral blood. The receptor's source is a human donor with active COVID-19. The donor label of this sample is uncertain. The chain has TRBV24-1 and TRBJ2-1; 7 bases line up with TRBD1. Here the CDR3 reads CATLDRSNEQFF. The CDR3 nucleotides read TGTGCCACCCTGGACAGGAGCAATGAGCAGTTCTTC.